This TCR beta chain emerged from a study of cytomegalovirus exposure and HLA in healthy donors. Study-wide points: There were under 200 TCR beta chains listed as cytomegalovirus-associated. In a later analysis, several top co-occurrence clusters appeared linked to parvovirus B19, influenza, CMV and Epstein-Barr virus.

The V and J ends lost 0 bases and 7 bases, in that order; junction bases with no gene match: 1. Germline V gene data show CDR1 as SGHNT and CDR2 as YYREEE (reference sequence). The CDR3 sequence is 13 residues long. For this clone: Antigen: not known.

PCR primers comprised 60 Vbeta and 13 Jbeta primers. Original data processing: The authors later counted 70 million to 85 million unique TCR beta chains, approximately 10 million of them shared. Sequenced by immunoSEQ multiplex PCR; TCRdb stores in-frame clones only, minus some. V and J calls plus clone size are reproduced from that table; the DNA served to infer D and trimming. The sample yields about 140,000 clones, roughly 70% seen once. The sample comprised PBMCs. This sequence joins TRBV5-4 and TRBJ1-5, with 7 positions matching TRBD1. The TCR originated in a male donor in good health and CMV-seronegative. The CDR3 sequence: CASSLEGGQPQHF. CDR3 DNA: TGTGCCAGCAGCTTGGAAGGGGGCCAGCCCCAGCATTTT.